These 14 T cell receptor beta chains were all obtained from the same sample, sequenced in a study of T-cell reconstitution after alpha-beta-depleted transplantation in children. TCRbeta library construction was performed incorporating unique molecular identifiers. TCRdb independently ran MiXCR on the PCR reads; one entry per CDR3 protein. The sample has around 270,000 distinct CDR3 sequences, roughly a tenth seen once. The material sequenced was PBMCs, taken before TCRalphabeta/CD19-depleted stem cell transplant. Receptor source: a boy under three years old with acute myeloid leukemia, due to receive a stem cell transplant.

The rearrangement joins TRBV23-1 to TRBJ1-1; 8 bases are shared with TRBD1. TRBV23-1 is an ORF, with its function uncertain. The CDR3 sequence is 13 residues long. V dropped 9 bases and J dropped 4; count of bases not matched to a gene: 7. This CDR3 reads CASQDRVVTEAFF. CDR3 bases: TGCGCCAGTCAGGACAGGGTCGTCACTGAAGCTTTCTTT.

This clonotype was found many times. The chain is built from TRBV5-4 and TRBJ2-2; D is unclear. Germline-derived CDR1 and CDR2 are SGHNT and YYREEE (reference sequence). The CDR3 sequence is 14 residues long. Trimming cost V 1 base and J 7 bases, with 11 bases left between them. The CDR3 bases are TGTGCCAGCAGCTTGTACTCCTTGAACGGGGAGCTGTTTTTT. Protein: CASSLYSLNGELFF.

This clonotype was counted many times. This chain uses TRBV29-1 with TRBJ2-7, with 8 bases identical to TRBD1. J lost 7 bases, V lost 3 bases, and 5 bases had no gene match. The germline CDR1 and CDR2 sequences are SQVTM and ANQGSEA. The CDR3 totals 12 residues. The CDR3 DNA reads TGCAGCGTTGAGAAGGACAGGGATGAGCAGTACTTC. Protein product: CSVEKDRDEQYF.

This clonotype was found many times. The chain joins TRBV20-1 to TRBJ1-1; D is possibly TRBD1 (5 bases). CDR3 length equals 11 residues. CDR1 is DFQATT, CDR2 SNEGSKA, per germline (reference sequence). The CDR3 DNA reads TGCAGATCCTCGGGCGGGGGTGAAGCTTTCTTT. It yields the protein CRSSGGGEAFF.

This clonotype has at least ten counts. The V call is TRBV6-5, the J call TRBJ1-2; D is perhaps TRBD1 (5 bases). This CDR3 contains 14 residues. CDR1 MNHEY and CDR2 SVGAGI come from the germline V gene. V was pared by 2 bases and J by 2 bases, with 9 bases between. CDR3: CASSYARANYGYTF. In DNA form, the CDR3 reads TGTGCCAGCAGTTACGCCAGGGCGAACTATGGCTACACCTTC.

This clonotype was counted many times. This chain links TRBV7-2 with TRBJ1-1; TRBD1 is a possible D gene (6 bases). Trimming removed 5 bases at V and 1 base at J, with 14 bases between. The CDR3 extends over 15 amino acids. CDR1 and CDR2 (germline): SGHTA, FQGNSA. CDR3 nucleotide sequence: TGTGCCAGCAGCGAAGACAGGAGGGCGAACACTGAAGCTTTCTTT. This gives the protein CASSEDRRANTEAFF.

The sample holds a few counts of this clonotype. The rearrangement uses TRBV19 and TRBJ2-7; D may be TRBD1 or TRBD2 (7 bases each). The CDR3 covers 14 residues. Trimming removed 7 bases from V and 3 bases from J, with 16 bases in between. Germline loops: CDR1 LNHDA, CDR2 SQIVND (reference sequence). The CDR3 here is CASMGRDSVYEQYF. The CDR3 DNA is TGTGCCAGTATGGGGAGGGACAGCGTCTACGAGCAGTACTTC. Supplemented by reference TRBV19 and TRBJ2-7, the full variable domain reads DGGITQSPKYLFRKEGQNVTLSCEQNLNHDAMYWYRQDPGQGLRLIYYSQIVNDFQKGDIAEGYSVSREKKESFPLTVTSAQKNPTAFYLCASMGRDSVYEQYFGPGTRLTVT.

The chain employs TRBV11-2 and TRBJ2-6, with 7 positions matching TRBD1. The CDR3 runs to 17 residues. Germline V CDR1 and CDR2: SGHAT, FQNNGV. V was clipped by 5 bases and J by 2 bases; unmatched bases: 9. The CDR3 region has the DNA TGTGCCAGCAGCCCGCAGGGGACAGCAGCTGGGGCCAACGTCCTGACTTTC. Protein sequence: CASSPQGTAAGANVLTF.

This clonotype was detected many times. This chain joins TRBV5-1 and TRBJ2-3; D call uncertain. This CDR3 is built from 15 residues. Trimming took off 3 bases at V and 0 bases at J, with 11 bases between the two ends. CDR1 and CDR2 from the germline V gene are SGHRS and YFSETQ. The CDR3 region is CASSSTPRSTDTQYF. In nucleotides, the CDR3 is TGCGCCAGCAGCTCGACACCCCGAAGCACAGATACGCAGTATTTT.

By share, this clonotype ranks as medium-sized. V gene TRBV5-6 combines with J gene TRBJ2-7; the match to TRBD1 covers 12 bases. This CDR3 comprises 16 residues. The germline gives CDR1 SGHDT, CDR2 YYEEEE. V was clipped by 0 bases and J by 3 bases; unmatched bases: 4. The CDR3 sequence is CASSLAGTGGLYEQYF. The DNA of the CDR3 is TGTGCCAGCAGCTTGGCCGGGACAGGGGGCCTCTACGAGCAGTACTTC.

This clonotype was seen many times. Written as DNA, the CDR3 is TGTGCCACCAGTGATTTAGAGGGGGCTCGGGATTCACCCCTCCACTTT. This translates into CATSDLEGARDSPLHF. The chain links TRBV24-1 to TRBJ1-6, with TRBD1 identical over 7 bases. V lost 1 base to trimming and J lost 8 bases; unmatched junction nucleotides: 7. The CDR3 is 16 amino acids. Germline lookup yields CDR1 KGHDR and CDR2 SFDVKD.

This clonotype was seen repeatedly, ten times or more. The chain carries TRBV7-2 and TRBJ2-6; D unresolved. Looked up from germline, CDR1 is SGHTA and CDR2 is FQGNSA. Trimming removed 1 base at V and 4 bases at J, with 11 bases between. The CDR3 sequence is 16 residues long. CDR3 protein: CASSLVRLSGANVLTF. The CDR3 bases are TGTGCCAGCAGCTTAGTTAGGCTATCCGGGGCCAACGTCCTGACTTTC. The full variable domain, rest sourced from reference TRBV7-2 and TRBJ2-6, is GAGVSQSPSNKVTEKGKDVELRCDPISGHTALYWYRQSLGQGLEFLIYFQGNSAPDKSGLPSDRFSAERTGGSVSTLTIQRTQQEDSAVYLCASSLVRLSGANVLTFGAGSRLTVL.

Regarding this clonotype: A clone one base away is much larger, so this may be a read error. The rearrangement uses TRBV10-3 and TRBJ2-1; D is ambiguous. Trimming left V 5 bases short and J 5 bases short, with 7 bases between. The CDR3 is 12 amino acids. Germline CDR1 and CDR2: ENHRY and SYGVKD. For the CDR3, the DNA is TGTGCCATCAGTACTCGGGACAATGAGCAGTTCTTC. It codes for CAISTRDNEQFF.

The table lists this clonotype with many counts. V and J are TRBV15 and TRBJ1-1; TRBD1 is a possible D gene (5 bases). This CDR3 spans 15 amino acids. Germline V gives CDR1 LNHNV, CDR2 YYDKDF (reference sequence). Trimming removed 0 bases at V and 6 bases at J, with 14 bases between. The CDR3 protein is CATSRDWGDLAEAFF. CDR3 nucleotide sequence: TGTGCCACCAGCAGAGATTGGGGGGACCTCGCTGAAGCTTTCTTT. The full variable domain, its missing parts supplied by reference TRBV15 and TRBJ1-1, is DAMVIQNPRYQVTQFGKPVTLSCSQTLNHNVMYWYQQKSSQAPKLLFHYYDKDFNNEADTPDNFQSRRPNTSFCFLDIRSPGLGDTAMYLCATSRDWGDLAEAFFGQGTRLTVV.